Below, one T cell receptor beta chain is given with its context. Its antigen is unidentified. At one end, the junction sequence differs from germline, possibly due to a read error. Total RNA and DNA came together from roughly 20-30 mg of bulk tissue without cell sorting. The cohort consisted of patients whose primary liver carcinoma was surgically resected. Tumor regions sampled: superior, inferior, left, right poles, and centre. All of the tumor samples contained over 75% viable tumor cells. The CDR3 length is 15 residues. The germline V gene encodes CDR1 SGDLS and CDR2 YYNGEE. The data belong to a study of tumor-infiltrating lymphocytes in primary liver carcinoma. Using a constant-region primer together with ProtoScript II reverse transcriptase, TCR beta cDNA was made from roughly 500 ng of total RNA. Libraries for TCR beta were built through three nested multiplex PCR rounds, which together made up a slightly modified ARM-PCR procedure. It was with TRBV1-TRBV30 forward primers and a C-beta reverse primer that the first two PCR rounds were run, at about 10 cycles each. TCRdb reprocessed the multiplex PCR reads via MiXCR and lists one record per CDR3 protein. The table has roughly 190,000 distinct CDR3 sequences, 70% to 90% seen once.

Broader study findings: It was tumor-adjacent and tumor-blood pairs that overlapped less than tumor region pairs did.

V gene TRBV9 combines with J gene TRBJ2-5; perhaps TRBD2 as D (6 bases). Sample: tumor tissue from primary liver carcinoma. The clonotype originates from a man aged 40-49 years with primary liver carcinoma and hepatitis B virus infection. DNA for the CDR3: TGTGTCAGCACCAGTAGTTGGGGGGTCCAAGAGACCCAGTACTTC. Amino acids: CVSTSSWGVQETQYF.